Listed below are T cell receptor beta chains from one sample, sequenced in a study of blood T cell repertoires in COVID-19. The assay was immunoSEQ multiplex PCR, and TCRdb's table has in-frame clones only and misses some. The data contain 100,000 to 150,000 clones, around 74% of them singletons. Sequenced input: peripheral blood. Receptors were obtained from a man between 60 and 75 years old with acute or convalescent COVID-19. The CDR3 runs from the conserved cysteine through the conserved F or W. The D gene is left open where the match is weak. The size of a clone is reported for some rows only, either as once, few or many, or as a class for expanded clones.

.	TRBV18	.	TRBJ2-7	CASRSENSYEQYF
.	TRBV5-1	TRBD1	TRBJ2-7	CASRQGLPGTGVEQYF
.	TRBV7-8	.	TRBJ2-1	CASSLADLAGFSYNEQFF
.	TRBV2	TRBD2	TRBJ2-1	CASSPGLPKSSYNEQFF
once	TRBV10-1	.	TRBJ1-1	CASSLGLSTEAFF
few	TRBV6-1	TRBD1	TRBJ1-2	CASSDTGQGGYTF
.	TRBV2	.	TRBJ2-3	CATSVGDTFRNTQYF
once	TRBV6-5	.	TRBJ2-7	CASSYGGSPSYEQYF
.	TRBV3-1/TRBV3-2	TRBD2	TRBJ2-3	CASSSGRGGVSDTQYF
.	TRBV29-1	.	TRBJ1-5	CSVGETVNQPQHF
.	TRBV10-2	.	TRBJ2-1	CASSEGWGVSNNEQFF
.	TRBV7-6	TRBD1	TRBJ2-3	CASSGSGTGTDTQYF
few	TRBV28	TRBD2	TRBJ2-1	CASSYATRTRPGNEQFF
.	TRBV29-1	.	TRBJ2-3	CSAWGVTDTQYF
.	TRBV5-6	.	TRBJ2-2	CASSLVASANTGELFF
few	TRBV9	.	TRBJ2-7	CASSVAPSSYEQYF
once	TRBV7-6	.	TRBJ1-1	CASSRGQNTEAFF
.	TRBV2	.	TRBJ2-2	CASSIIVTASTGELFF